The 28 T cell receptor beta chains below all came from one sample that was sequenced in a study of T cell repertoires in cytomegalovirus infection. TCRdb analysed the reads with MiXCR anew, one entry per CDR3 protein. The data contain around 550,000 distinct CDR3 sequences, approximately 26% of them singletons. Sequenced sample: PBMCs. The receptors derive from a human donor in good health (CMV status not recorded). Some clones in this sample may be carry-over from other donors' samples.

This clonotype has only a few counts. V gene TRBV27 combines with J gene TRBJ2-3, with 7 bases lining up with TRBD2. The length of the CDR3 is 16 residues. Trimming cost V 0 bases and J 2 bases; bases outside gene matches: 5. Germline-derived CDR1 and CDR2 are MNHEY and SMNVEV (reference sequence). This CDR3 is CASSLSGTTDTDTQYF. The CDR3 DNA sequence: TGTGCCAGCAGTTTATCAGGGACTACCGACACAGATACGCAGTATTTT.

The table lists this clonotype with a few counts. This chain uses TRBV28 with TRBJ1-2, with 11 bases that match TRBD1. From germline, CDR1 is MDHEN and CDR2 SYDVKM. The V segment lost 5 bases and the J segment 4 bases; nucleotides outside the gene matches: 9. This CDR3 has 16 residues. The CDR3 sequence: CASSPRTGGGGYGYTF. The CDR3 region has the DNA TGTGCCAGCAGTCCCCGGACAGGGGGCGGTGGCTATGGCTACACCTTC.

The chain employs TRBV10-3 and TRBJ1-2; perhaps TRBD1 as D (5 bases). Germline V gene lookup returns CDR1 ENHRY and CDR2 SYGVKD. This CDR3 has 16 residues. Trimming removed 3 bases at V and 4 bases at J, with 18 bases between. CDR3 sequence (DNA): TGTGCCATCAGTGACGGGAGGGACGGGAACATCTATGGCTACACCTTC. This translates into CAISDGRDGNIYGYTF.

The chain links TRBV6-5 to TRBJ2-2; 7 bases map to TRBD1. The germline CDR1 and CDR2 sequences are MNHEY and SVGAGI. J was trimmed by 4 bases and V by 6 bases; bases with no gene match: 2. The CDR3 has 13 amino acids. CDR3 in DNA: TGTGCCAGCAGACAGGGGAGCACCGGGGAGCTGTTTTTT. Protein product: CASRQGSTGELFF.

This chain uses TRBV10-3 with TRBJ1-1, with D possibly TRBD1 on 6 matching bases. Trimming left V 8 bases short and J 11 bases short, with 21 bases between. The CDR3 is made up of 13 amino acids. Germline V gives CDR1 ENHRY, CDR2 SYGVKD. CDR3 sequence reads: CAISAGQEFWAFF. Here the CDR3 DNA reads TGTGCCATCTCTGCGGGACAAGAATTTTGGGCTTTCTTT.

At least ten counts were recorded for this clonotype. The chain joins TRBV7-8 to TRBJ2-7; TRBD2 matches at 7 bases. Germline trimming cut 7 bases from V and 7 bases from J; bases unmatched to any gene: 16. Per the germline V gene, CDR1 is SGHVS and CDR2 is FQNEAQ. This CDR3 is built from 15 residues. In DNA form, the CDR3 reads TGTGCCAGCACCTTCCCGGCGGGAGCCCTTTCTGAGCAGTACTTC. Amino acids: CASTFPAGALSEQYF.

This clonotype was detected ten times or more. The CDR3 region has the DNA TGTGCCAGCAGCTTAGCGTTTAGCGCCGCTAATGAGCAGTTCTTC. Translated: CASSLAFSAANEQFF. The rearrangement links TRBV7-6 to TRBJ2-1, with D perhaps matching TRBD2 (5 bases). V lost 0 bases and J 7 bases, leaving 13 bases between the germline ends. The CDR3 consists of 15 residues. Germline-derived CDR1 and CDR2 are SGHVS and FNYEAQ.

This clonotype occurred many times. The chain couples TRBV7-2 to TRBJ2-3; D is uncertain. CDR1 is SGHTA, CDR2 FQGNSA, per germline. This CDR3 spans 14 amino acids. V lost 1 base and J 0 bases, leaving 5 bases between the germline ends. The CDR3 sequence is CASSLEGSTDTQYF. The CDR3 region has the DNA TGTGCCAGCAGCTTAGAAGGGAGCACAGATACGCAGTATTTT.

This chain connects TRBV6-4 to TRBJ2-1; no reliable D call. Germline CDR1 MRHNA, CDR2 SNTAGT. V shed 5 bases and J shed 8 bases, with 13 bases lying between them. The CDR3 spans 13 residues. The CDR3 nucleotides read TGTGCCAGCAGTCCGACCGTGGGCTATGAGCAGTTCTTC. It translates to CASSPTVGYEQFF.

This clonotype appeared a few times. The V and J genes are TRBV29-1 and TRBJ2-1; 12 bases agree with TRBD2. V gave up 6 bases and J gave up 6 bases; unmatched junction bases: 9. This CDR3 is built from 15 residues. Germline CDR1 and CDR2: SQVTM and ANQGSEA. CDR3 sequence reads: CSVARLAGDPNEQFF. The CDR3 DNA is TGCAGCGTCGCGAGACTAGCGGGAGACCCCAATGAGCAGTTCTTC.

The V gene is TRBV2, the J gene TRBJ1-5, with TRBD1 as a possible D gene (6 bases). Germline lookup yields CDR1 SNHLY and CDR2 FYNNEI. Trimming shortened V by 9 bases and J by 6 bases, and 15 bases separated the two germline ends. The CDR3 has 13 amino acids. CDR3 sequence (DNA): TGTGCCAGTAAGGGGGAAAGGTCTCAGCCCCAGCATTTT. It is translated as CASKGERSQPQHF.

DNA of the CDR3: TGTGCCAGCATAGATCGACTAGCGGGAGGCCACACAGATACGCAGTATTTT. This codes for CASIDRLAGGHTDTQYF. This chain links TRBV2 with TRBJ2-3; 13 nucleotides match TRBD2. Germline trimming cut 7 bases from V and 2 bases from J; bases unmatched to any gene: 9. The CDR3 consists of 17 residues. Germline V CDR1 and CDR2: SNHLY, FYNNEI. The full variable domain, with the rest looked up from reference TRBV2 and TRBJ2-3, is EPEVTQTPSHQVTQMGQEVILRCVPISNHLYFYWYRQILGQKVEFLVSFYNNEISEKSEIFDDQFSVERPDGSNFTLKIRSTKLEDSAMYFCASIDRLAGGHTDTQYFGPGTRLTVL.

V is TRBV15 and J is TRBJ2-1; D gene ambiguous. This CDR3 spans 19 amino acids. Germline V gene sequence: CDR1 LNHNV, CDR2 YYDKDF (reference sequence). The V end was cut by 0 bases, the J end by 0 bases, with 18 bases between. For the CDR3, the DNA is TGTGCCACCAGCAGAGATCGATGGCGCTCCTCCGTCTCCTACAATGAGCAGTTCTTC. It codes for CATSRDRWRSSVSYNEQFF. Full variable domain (missing parts from reference TRBV15 and TRBJ2-1): DAMVIQNPRYQVTQFGKPVTLSCSQTLNHNVMYWYQQKSSQAPKLLFHYYDKDFNNEADTPDNFQSRRPNTSFCFLDIRSPGLGDTAMYLCATSRDRWRSSVSYNEQFFGPGTRLTVL.

This clonotype was detected only a few times. The chain couples TRBV19 to TRBJ2-7, with TRBD2 identical over 7 bases. CDR3 length: 14 residues. Trimming removed 3 bases from V and 0 bases from J; junction bases left unmatched: 2. The germline V gene has CDR1 LNHDA and CDR2 SQIVND (reference sequence). CDR3 loop: CASSISSGSYEQYF. The CDR3 coding sequence is TGTGCCAGTAGTATCTCTAGCGGCTCCTACGAGCAGTACTTC.

This chain connects TRBV29-1 to TRBJ2-1; D unresolved. The germline CDR1 and CDR2 sequences are SQVTM and ANQGSEA. V lost 0 bases to trimming and J lost 9 bases, with 24 bases between them. This CDR3 spans 17 amino acids. The CDR3 sequence is CSVEDLPPGIQPIEQFF. The CDR3 region has the DNA TGCAGCGTTGAAGATCTCCCCCCTGGGATTCAACCTATTGAGCAGTTCTTC.

This clonotype was found a few times. The chain recombines TRBV29-1 with TRBJ1-1; 8 nucleotides match TRBD1. Germline CDR1 SQVTM, CDR2 ANQGSEA. V dropped 8 bases and J dropped 0; count of bases not matched to a gene: 14. CDR3 size: 16 residues. Here the CDR3 reads CSLWGQAPLMNTEAFF. The CDR3 coding sequence is TGCAGCCTGTGGGGACAGGCCCCTCTAATGAACACTGAAGCTTTCTTT. Full variable domain (remainder filled in from reference TRBV29-1 and TRBJ1-1): SAVISQKPSRDICQRGTSLTIQCQVDSQVTMMFWYRQQPGQSLTLIATANQGSEATYESGFVIDKFPISRPNLTFSTLTVSNMSPEDSSIYLCSLWGQAPLMNTEAFFGQGTRLTVV.

This clonotype was counted between two and nine times. The CDR3, as DNA: TGTGCCAGCAGCCCGACGTCGGGACAGGGGTTCAATGAGCAGTTCTTC. Translated: CASSPTSGQGFNEQFF. This chain uses TRBV7-9 with TRBJ2-1; 10 nucleotides line up with TRBD1. V shed 5 bases, J shed 6 bases, and the junction held 10 bases outside the gene matches. The CDR3 extends over 16 amino acids. CDR1 and CDR2 from the germline V gene are SEHNR and FQNEAQ (reference sequence).

CDR3: CASRSLRNYGYTF. The CDR3, as DNA: TGTGCCAGCCGGTCTTTGCGTAACTATGGCTACACCTTC. The chain employs TRBV7-9 and TRBJ1-2; D remains unclear. CDR3 length: 13 amino acids. Trimming removed 8 bases from V and 1 base from J, with 11 bases in between. CDR1 is SEHNR and CDR2 is FQNEAQ in the germline V gene (reference sequence).

This clonotype has only a few counts. The chain has TRBV4-3 and TRBJ2-7; D remains ambiguous. This CDR3 contains 16 residues. Germline assignment: CDR1 LGHNA and CDR2 YSLEER. V was pared by 0 bases and J by 0 bases, with 12 bases between. In DNA form, the CDR3 reads TGCGCCAGCAGCCAAGATTGGGCAGCGAGCTCCTACGAGCAGTACTTC. This translates into CASSQDWAASSYEQYF.

This chain uses TRBV29-1 with TRBJ2-7; 8 nucleotides match TRBD2. Germline V CDR1 and CDR2: SQVTM, ANQGSEA. J lost 2 bases, V lost 3 bases, and 6 bases had no gene match. The CDR3 has 14 amino acids. CDR3 region: CSVDLSGSAYEQYF. In nucleotides, the CDR3 is TGCAGCGTTGATCTCAGCGGGAGTGCCTACGAGCAGTACTTC.

This clonotype was counted ten times or more. The genes are TRBV6-2 or TRBV6-3 and TRBJ1-1; 7 bases line up with TRBD1. The CDR3 has 13 residues. Per germline, CDR1 MNHEY and CDR2 SVGEGT. Germline trimming cut 3 bases from V and 4 bases from J; bases unmatched to any gene: 2. CDR3 sequence: CASSYNRGTEAFF. CDR3 bases: TGTGCCAGCAGTTATAACAGGGGCACTGAAGCTTTCTTT.

This clonotype has only a few counts. This chain joins TRBV24-1 and TRBJ2-3, with 7 bases aligning to TRBD2. Trimming took 0 bases from V and 1 from J; bases not matched to a gene: 3. The CDR3 is 16 residues long. CDR1 is KGHDR, CDR2 SFDVKD, per germline. The CDR3 is CATSDLISGGTDTQYF. The CDR3 DNA follows: TGTGCCACCAGTGATTTGATCAGCGGGGGCACAGATACGCAGTATTTT.

This clonotype occurred a few times. CDR3 loop: CASSLGRTSGSTQYF. Written as DNA, the CDR3 is TGTGCCAGCAGCTTAGGACGGACTAGCGGGAGTACGCAGTATTTT. The chain has TRBV7-2 and TRBJ2-3; 13 bases line up with TRBD2. Germline values: CDR1 SGHTA, CDR2 FQGNSA. The CDR3 has 15 amino acids. V trimming: 1 base; J trimming: 8 bases; junction bases outside the gene matches: 3.

This clonotype has more than one count but fewer than ten. The chain uses TRBV20-1 and TRBJ2-1, with 9 bases lining up with TRBD2. The CDR3 runs to 14 residues. CDR1 is DFQATT and CDR2 is SNEGSKA in the germline V gene (reference sequence). V was pared by 5 bases and J by 9 bases, with 11 bases of the junction left unmatched. This CDR3 reads CSAAGQRSGGEQFF. The CDR3 DNA sequence: TGCAGTGCTGCAGGACAGCGTAGCGGGGGTGAGCAGTTCTTC.

There are a few counts of this clonotype. This sequence joins TRBV27 and TRBJ2-7; TRBD1 matches 7 bases. The CDR3 length is 17 residues. Germline CDR1 MNHEY, CDR2 SMNVEV (reference sequence). Germline trimming cut 3 bases from V and 4 bases from J; bases unmatched to any gene: 15. CDR3 amino acids: CASSFYFGQDRAYEQYF. CDR3 nucleotide sequence: TGTGCCAGCAGTTTTTACTTCGGACAGGATAGGGCTTACGAGCAGTACTTC.

This clonotype has only a few counts. The V gene is TRBV4-3, the J gene TRBJ2-7; D call uncertain. With 0 bases removed from V and 0 bases from J, the gap between germline ends came to 9 bases. Germline V gene lookup returns CDR1 LGHNA and CDR2 YSLEER. The CDR3 covers 15 residues. The CDR3 region is CASSQDNSPSYEQYV. The DNA for the CDR3 is TGCGCCAGCAGCCAAGATAACAGCCCCTCCTACGAGCAGTACGTC.

The rearrangement joins TRBV6-2 or TRBV6-3 to TRBJ2-6; 7 bases agree with TRBD1. The CDR3 extends over 16 amino acids. With 6 bases clipped from V and 0 bases from J, the junction kept 5 bases outside the gene matches. Germline CDR1 and CDR2: MNHEY and SVGEGT. CDR3 sequence reads: CASRRDRLSGANVLTF. The CDR3 coding sequence is TGTGCCAGCAGACGGGACAGACTCTCTGGGGCCAACGTCCTGACTTTC.

The chain is built from TRBV19 and TRBJ2-5, with TRBD2 identical over 10 bases. Germline V gene data show CDR1 as LNHDA and CDR2 as SQIVND (reference sequence). V gave up 3 bases and J gave up 2 bases; unmatched junction bases: 12. The CDR3 length is 18 residues. CDR3 residues: CASSMRSSGSPTQETQYF. CDR3 nucleotides: TGTGCCAGTAGTATGAGGTCTAGCGGGAGCCCTACTCAAGAGACCCAGTACTTC.